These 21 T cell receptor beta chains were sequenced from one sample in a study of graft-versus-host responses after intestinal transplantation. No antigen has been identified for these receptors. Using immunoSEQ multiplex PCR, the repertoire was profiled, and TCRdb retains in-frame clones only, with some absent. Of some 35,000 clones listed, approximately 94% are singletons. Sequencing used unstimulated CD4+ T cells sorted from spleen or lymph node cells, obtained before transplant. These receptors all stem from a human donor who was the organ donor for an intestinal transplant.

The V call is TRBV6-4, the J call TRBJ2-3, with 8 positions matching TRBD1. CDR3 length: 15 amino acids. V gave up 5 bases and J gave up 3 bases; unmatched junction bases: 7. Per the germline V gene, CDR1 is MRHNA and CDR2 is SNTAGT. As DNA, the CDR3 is TGTGCCAGCAGTCAGCAGGGGGCGAGGACAGATACGCAGTATTTT. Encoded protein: CASSQQGARTDTQYF.

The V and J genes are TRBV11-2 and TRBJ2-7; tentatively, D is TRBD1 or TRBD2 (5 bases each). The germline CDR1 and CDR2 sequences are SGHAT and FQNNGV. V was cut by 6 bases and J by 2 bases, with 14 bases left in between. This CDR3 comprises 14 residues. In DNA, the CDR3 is TGTGCCAGCAGTCCAGGGACGGCAACCTACGAGCAGTACTTC. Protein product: CASSPGTATYEQYF. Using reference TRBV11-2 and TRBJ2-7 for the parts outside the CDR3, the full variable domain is EAGVAQSPRYKIIEKRQSVAFWCNPISGHATLYWYQQILGQGPKLLIQFQNNGVVDDSQLPKDRFSAERLKGVDSTLKIQPAKLEDSAVYLCASSPGTATYEQYFGPGTRLTVT.

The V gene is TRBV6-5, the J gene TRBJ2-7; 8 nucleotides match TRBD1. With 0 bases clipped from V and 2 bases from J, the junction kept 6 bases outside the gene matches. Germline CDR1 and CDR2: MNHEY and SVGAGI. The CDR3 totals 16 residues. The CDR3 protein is CASSYSRRDRPYEQYF. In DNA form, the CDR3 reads TGTGCCAGCAGTTACTCGCGCCGGGACAGGCCCTACGAGCAGTACTTC.

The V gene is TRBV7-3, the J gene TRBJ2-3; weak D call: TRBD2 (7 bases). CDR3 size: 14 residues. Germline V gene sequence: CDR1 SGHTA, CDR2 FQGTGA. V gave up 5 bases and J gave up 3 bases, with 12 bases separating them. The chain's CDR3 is CASSGGGQTDTQYF. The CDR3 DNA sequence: TGTGCCAGCAGCGGGGGGGGGCAGACAGATACGCAGTATTTT.

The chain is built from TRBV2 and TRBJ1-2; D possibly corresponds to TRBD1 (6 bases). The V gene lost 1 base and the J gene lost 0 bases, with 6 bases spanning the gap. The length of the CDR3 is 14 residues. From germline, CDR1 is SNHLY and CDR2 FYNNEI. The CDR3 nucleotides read TGTGCCAGCAGTGAAGGGACAGCTAACTATGGCTACACCTTC. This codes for CASSEGTANYGYTF.

The CDR3 here is CASRNTIINSSPLHF. The CDR3 DNA is TGTGCCAGCAGAAACACGATAATTAATTCGTCACCCCTCCACTTT. The chain joins TRBV6-1 to TRBJ1-6; D remains ambiguous. V was pared by 6 bases and J by 10 bases, with 19 bases between. The germline gives CDR1 MNHNS, CDR2 SASEGT. This CDR3 has 15 amino acids.

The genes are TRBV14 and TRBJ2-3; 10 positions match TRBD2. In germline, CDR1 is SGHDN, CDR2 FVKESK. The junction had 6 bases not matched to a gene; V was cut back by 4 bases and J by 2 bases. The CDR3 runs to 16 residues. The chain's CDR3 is CASSLAGGTLTDTQYF. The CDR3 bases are TGTGCCAGCAGCCTAGCGGGGGGCACCCTCACAGATACGCAGTATTTT. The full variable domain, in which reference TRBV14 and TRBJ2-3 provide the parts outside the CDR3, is EAGVTQFPSHSVIEKGQTVTLRCDPISGHDNLYWYRRVMGKEIKFLLHFVKESKQDESGMPNNRFLAERTGGTYSTLKVQPAELEDSGVYFCASSLAGGTLTDTQYFGPGTRLTVL.

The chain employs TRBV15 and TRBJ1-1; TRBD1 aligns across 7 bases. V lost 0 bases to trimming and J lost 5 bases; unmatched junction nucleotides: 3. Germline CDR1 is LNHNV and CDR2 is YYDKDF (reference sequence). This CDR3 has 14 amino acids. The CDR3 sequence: CATSRETGETEAFF. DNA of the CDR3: TGTGCCACCAGCAGAGAAACAGGGGAAACTGAAGCTTTCTTT.

CDR3 sequence: CASSFGQGKGSPLHF. The CDR3 nucleotides are TGTGCCAGCAGTTTTGGACAGGGTAAGGGATCACCCCTCCACTTT. This chain joins TRBV2 and TRBJ1-6; 8 nucleotides line up with TRBD1. This CDR3 region has 15 residues. With V trimmed by 5 bases and J by 10 bases, 10 bases remained unmatched. Germline V gene lookup returns CDR1 SNHLY and CDR2 FYNNEI.

The CDR3 sequence: CASSYGPGGNTEAFF. The DNA of the CDR3 is TGCGCCAGCAGCTACGGCCCGGGGGGGAACACTGAAGCTTTCTTT. The V call is TRBV5-1, the J call TRBJ1-1, with D perhaps TRBD1 (5 bases). This CDR3 has 15 residues. V lost 3 bases and J 1 base, leaving 13 bases between the germline ends. Germline values: CDR1 SGHRS, CDR2 YFSETQ.

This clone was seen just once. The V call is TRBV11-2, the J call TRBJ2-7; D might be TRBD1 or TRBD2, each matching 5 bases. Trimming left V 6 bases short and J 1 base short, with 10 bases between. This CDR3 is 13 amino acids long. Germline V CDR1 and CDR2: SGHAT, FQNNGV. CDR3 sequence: CASSPGRSYEQYF. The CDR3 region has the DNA TGTGCCAGCAGTCCGGGACGGTCCTACGAGCAGTACTTC.

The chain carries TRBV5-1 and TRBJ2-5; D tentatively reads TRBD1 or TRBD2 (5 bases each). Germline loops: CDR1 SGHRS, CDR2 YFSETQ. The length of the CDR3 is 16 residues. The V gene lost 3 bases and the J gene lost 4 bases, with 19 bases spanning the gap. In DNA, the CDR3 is TGCGCCAGCAGCTGGGCTGTCAGGGTTGAGGGAGAGACCCAGTACTTC. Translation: CASSWAVRVEGETQYF.

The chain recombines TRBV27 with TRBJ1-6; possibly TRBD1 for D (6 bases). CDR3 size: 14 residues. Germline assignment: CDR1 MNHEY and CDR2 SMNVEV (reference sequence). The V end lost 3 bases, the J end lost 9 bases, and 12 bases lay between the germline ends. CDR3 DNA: TGTGCCAGCAGTTTTGGGGGCTACTCTTCACCCCTCCACTTT. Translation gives CASSFGGYSSPLHF.

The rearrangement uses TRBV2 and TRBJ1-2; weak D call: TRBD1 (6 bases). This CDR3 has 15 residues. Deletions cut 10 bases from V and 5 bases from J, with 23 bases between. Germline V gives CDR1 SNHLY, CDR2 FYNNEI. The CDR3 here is CATPLAGGAHYGYTF. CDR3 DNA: TGTGCCACTCCCCTTGCGGGGGGGGCTCATTATGGCTACACCTTC.

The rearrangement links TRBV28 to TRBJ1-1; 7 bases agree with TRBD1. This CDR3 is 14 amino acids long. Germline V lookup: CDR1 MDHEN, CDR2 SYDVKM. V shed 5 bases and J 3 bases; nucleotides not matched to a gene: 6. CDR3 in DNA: TGTGCCAGCAGTCCAGACAGGGTTGACACTGAAGCTTTCTTT. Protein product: CASSPDRVDTEAFF.

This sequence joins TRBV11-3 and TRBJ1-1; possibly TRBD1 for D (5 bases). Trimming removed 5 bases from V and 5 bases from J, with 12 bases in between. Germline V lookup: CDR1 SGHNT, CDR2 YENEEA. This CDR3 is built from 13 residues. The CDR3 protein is CASSTGPRTEAFF. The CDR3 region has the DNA TGTGCCAGCAGCACGGGACCGAGGACTGAAGCTTTCTTT.

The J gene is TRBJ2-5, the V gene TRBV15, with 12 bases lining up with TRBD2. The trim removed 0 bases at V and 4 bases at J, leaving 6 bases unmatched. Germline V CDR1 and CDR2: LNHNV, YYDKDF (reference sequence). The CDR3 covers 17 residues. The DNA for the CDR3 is TGTGCCACCAGCAGAGAGCTAGCGGGGGGGTCTCGAGAGACCCAGTACTTC. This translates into CATSRELAGGSRETQYF.

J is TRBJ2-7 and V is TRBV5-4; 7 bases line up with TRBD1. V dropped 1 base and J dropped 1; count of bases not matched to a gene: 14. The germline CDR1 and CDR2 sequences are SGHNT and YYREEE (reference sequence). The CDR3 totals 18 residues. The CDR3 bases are TGTGCCAGCAGCTTGTCGGCAGGGGGTCCCCGTGGGTCCTACGAGCAGTACTTC. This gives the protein CASSLSAGGPRGSYEQYF.

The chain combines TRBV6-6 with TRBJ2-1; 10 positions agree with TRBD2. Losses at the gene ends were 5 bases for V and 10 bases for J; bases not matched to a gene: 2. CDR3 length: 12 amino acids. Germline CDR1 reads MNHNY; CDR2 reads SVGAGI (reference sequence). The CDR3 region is CASSLTSGEQFF. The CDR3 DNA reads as TGTGCCAGCAGTCTGACTAGCGGGGAGCAGTTCTTC.

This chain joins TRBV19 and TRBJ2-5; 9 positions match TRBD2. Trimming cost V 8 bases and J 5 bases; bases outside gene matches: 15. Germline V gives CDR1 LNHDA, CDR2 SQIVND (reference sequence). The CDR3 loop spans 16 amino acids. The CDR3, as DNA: TGTGCCAGTGAAAATCTTAGCGGGGGCGGAGGGGAGACCCAGTACTTC. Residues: CASENLSGGGGETQYF.

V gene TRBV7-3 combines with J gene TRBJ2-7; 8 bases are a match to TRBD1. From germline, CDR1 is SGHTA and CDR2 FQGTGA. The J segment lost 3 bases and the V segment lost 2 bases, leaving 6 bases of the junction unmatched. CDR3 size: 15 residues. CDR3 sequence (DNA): TGTGCCAGCAGCTTAGTCCCGGGACAGGACTACGAGCAGTACTTC. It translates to CASSLVPGQDYEQYF.